This T cell receptor (beta chain) was observed in a study of blood T cells in healthy people across ages. Using a J-beta primer mix together with a sample-barcoded 5' primer, a second PCR was run for roughly 6 to 11 cycles. Each CDR3 protein gets one entry after TCRdb re-called the 5' RACE reads with MiXCR. The sample contains 700,000 or so distinct CDR3 sequences, 40% to 45% of which appear only once. A note on this clonotype: The antigen is undetermined.

Those donating, healthy Caucasian individuals from Russia, were aged roughly 6 to 90. Every donor provided approximately 9.2 milliliters of peripheral blood. This CDR3 has 14 amino acids. V lost 7 bases, J lost 0 bases, and 12 bases lay in between. Germline V gene data show CDR1 as SQVTM and CDR2 as ANQGSEA. Study outcomes and limitations: There was a strong correlation between TCR beta diversity and naive T cell percentage. Age advanced and TCR beta diversity per million T cells fell, roughly linearly.

Sequenced input: blood. The sequence was collected from a man aged 80 or over in good health. The chain uses TRBV29-1 and TRBJ2-2; D remains unclear. The CDR3 DNA follows: TGCAGCGGAAGTCGAGGAACGAACACCGGGGAGCTGTTTTTT. Translating it yields CSGSRGTNTGELFF.